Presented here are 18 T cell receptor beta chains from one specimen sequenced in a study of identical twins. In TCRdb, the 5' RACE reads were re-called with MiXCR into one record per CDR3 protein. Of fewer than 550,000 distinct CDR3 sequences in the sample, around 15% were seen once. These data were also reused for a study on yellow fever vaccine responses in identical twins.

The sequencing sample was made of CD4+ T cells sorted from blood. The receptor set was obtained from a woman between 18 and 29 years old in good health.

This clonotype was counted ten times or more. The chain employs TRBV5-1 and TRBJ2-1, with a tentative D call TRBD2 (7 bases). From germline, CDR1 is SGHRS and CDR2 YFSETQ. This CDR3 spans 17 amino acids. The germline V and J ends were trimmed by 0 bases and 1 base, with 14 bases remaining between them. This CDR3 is CASSLVGGATSYNEQFF. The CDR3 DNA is TGCGCCAGCAGCTTGGTAGGGGGGGCCACATCCTACAATGAGCAGTTCTTC.

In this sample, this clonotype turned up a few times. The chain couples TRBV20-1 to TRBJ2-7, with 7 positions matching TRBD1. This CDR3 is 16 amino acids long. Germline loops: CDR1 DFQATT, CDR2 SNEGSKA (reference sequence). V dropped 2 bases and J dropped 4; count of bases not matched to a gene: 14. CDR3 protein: CSARPHGTAILYEQYV. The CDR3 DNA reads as TGCAGTGCTAGACCCCACGGGACAGCCATTCTGTACGAGCAGTACGTC.

CDR3 in amino acids: CASSLGGSVNTEAFF. Here the CDR3 DNA reads TGTGCCAGCAGTTTGGGGGGGTCAGTGAACACTGAAGCTTTCTTT. The chain employs TRBV12-3 or TRBV12-4 and TRBJ1-1, with D perhaps matching TRBD1 (5 bases). Trimming left V 3 bases short and J 0 bases short, with 11 bases between. The CDR3 has 15 amino acids.

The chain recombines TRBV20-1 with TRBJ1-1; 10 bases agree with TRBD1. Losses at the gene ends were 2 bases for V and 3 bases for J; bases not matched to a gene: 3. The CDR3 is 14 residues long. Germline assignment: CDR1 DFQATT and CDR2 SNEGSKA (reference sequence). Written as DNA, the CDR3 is TGCAGTGCTAGAAAAGGGACAGGGGACACTGAAGCTTTCTTT. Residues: CSARKGTGDTEAFF.

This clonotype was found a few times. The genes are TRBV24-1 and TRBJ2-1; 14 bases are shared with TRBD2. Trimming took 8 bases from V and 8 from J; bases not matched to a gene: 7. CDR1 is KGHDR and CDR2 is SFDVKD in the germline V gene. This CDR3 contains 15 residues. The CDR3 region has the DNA TGTGCCACCATGACTAGCGGGAGGGCCGGGGATGAGCAGTTCTTC. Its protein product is CATMTSGRAGDEQFF.

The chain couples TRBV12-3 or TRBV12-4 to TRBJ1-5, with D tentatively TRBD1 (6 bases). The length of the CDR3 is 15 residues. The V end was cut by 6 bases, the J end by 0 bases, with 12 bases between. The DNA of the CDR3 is TGTGCCAGCAGGTACAACAGGGATAGCAATCAGCCCCAGCATTTT. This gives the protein CASRYNRDSNQPQHF.

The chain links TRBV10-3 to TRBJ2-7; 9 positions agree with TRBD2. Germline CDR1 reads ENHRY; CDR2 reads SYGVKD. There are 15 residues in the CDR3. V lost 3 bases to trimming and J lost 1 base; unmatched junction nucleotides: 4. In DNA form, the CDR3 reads TGTGCCATCAGTGAAGGTAGCGGGAGTTCCTACGAGCAGTACTTC. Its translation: CAISEGSGSSYEQYF.

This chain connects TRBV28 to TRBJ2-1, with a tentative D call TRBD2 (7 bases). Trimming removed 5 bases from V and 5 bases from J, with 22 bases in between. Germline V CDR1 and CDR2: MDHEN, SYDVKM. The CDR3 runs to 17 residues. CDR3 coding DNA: TGTGCCAGCAGTCCTCGTAGGGCGGGGGCGATTAACAATGAGCAGTTCTTC. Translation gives CASSPRRAGAINNEQFF.

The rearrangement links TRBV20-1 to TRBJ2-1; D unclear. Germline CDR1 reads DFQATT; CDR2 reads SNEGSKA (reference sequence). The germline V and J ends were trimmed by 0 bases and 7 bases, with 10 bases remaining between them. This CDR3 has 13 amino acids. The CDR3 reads CSARDKRWNEQFF. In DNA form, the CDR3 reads TGCAGTGCTAGAGACAAGAGGTGGAATGAGCAGTTCTTC.

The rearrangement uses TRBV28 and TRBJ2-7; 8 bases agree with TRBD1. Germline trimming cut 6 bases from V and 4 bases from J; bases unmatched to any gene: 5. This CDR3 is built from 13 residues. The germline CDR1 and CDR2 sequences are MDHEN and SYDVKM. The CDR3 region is CASSRQGYYEQYF. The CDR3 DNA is TGTGCCAGCAGCCGACAGGGGTATTACGAGCAGTACTTC.

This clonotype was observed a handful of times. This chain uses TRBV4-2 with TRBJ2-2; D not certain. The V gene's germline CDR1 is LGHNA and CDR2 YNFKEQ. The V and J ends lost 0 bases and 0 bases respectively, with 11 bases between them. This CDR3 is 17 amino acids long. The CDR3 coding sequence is TGTGCCAGCAGCCAAGATGTCCGTGGGGCGAACACCGGGGAGCTGTTTTTT. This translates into CASSQDVRGANTGELFF.

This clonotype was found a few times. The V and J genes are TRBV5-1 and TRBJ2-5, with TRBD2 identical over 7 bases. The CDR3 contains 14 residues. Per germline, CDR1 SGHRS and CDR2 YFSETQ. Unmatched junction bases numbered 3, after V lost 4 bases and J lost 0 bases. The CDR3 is CASSGGGDQETQYF. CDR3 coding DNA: TGCGCCAGCAGCGGCGGGGGAGACCAAGAGACCCAGTACTTC.

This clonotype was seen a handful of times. The CDR3 reads CASSRVRSEQYF. The CDR3 nucleotides are TGTGCCAGCAGCCGTGTTCGTAGCGAGCAGTACTTC. This chain uses TRBV3-1 with TRBJ2-7; D gene unclear. Germline assignment: CDR1 LGHDT and CDR2 YNNKEL (reference sequence). V lost 4 bases and J 6 bases, leaving 10 bases between the germline ends. The CDR3 consists of 12 residues.

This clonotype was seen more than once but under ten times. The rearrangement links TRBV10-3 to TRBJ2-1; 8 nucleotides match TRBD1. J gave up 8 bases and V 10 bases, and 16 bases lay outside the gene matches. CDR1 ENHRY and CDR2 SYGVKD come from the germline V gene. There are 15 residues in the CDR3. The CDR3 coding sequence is TGTGCCACCCAAGGAACGGCAGGGGGCCCGGATGAGCAGTTCTTC. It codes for CATQGTAGGPDEQFF.

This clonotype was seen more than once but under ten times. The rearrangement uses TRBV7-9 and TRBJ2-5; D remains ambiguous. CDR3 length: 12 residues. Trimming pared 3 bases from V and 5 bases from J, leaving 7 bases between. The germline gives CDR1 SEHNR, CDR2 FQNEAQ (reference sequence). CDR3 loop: CASSFGVETQYF. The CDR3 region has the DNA TGTGCCAGCAGCTTTGGCGTCGAGACCCAGTACTTC.

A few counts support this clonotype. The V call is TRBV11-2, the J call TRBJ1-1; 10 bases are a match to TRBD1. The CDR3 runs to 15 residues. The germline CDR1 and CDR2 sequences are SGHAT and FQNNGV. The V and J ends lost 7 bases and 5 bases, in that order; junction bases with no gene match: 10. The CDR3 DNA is TGTGCCAGCATCCAATTGACAGGGGGCCTGACTGAAGCTTTCTTT. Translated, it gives CASIQLTGGLTEAFF.

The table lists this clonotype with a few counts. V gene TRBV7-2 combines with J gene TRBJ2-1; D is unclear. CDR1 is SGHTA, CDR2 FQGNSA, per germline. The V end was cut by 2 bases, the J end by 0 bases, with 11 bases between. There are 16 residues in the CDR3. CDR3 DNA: TGTGCCAGCAGCTTATTCGCCCTGGGCTCCTACAATGAGCAGTTCTTC. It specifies CASSLFALGSYNEQFF.

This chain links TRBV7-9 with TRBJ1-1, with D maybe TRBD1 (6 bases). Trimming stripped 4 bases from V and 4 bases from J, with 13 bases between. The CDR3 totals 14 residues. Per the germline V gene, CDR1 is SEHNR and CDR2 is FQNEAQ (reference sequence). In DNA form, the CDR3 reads TGTGCCAGCAGCTCCCAGGGGTATGGCACTGAAGCTTTCTTT. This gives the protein CASSSQGYGTEAFF.